This T cell receptor (beta chain) emerged from a study of vaccination and CD4 T cells after COVID-19. Across the whole study: Stimuli were overlapping spike peptide pools of SARS-CoV-2 and three common cold coronaviruses (HCoV-NL63, HCoV-OC43, HCoV-229E).

The treatment here: approximately 9-day PBMC culture with coronavirus spike peptide pools or control peptides (ViraFEST assay). After expanding antigen-specific T cells with peptide pools, ViraFEST sequenced their TCRs. A remark on this clonotype: The antigen is undetermined.

Cultured CD4+ T-cell DNA underwent Oncomine TCR Beta short-read sequencing. It was cultured CD4+ T cells from which genomic DNA was extracted. TCRdb re-analysed the PCR reads in MiXCR, keeping a single row per CDR3 protein. The table lists around 15,000 distinct CDR3 sequences, around four fifths of them singletons. From germline, CDR1 is MNHEY and CDR2 SMNVEV (reference sequence). V dropped 10 bases and J dropped 1 base, with 16 bases sitting between them. CDR3 length: 14 residues. The sequenced material came from CD4+ T cells from blood, cultured in vitro. The chain combines TRBV27 with TRBJ1-1; D is unclear. This clonotype originated in a human donor who had recovered from COVID-19. The DNA of the CDR3 is TGTGCCACCCGGGATAGACAAACGAACACTGAAGCTTTCTTT. This codes for CATRDRQTNTEAFF.